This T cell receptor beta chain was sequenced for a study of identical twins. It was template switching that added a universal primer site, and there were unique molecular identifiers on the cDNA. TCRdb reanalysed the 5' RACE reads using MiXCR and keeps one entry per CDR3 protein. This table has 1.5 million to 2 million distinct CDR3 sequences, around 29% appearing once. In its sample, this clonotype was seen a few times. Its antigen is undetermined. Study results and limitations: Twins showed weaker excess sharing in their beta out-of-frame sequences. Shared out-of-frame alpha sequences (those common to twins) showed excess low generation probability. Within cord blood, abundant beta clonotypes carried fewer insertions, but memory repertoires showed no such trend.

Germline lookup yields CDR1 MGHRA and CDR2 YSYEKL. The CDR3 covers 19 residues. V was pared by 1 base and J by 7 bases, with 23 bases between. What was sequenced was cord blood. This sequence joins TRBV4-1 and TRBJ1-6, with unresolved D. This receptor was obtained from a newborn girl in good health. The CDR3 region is CASSQVSGMGLRWNSPLHF. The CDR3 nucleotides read TGCGCCAGCAGCCAAGTGTCCGGGATGGGCCTCAGATGGAATTCACCCCTCCACTTT.